These T cell receptor beta chains were read from a single sample in a study of blood T cell repertoires in COVID-19. Assay used: immunoSEQ multiplex PCR; TCRdb lists only in-frame clones, some missing. The sample lists approximately 38,000 clones, about 94% occurring once. Material: peripheral blood. Receptors were obtained from a human donor with active COVID-19. The donor label of this sample is uncertain. Both conserved end residues are part of each CDR3. The D gene is left open where the match is weak. Clone size, where shown, is once, few, many, or a class for clones that have expanded.

-,once,14,TRBV7-9,TRBJ1-1,CASSSTRGGLGAFF,TGTGCCAGCAGCTCGACCCGGGGGGGGCTAGGAGCTTTCTTT
TRBD1,-,15,TRBV5-4,TRBJ2-5,CASSSNRGFAETQYF,TGTGCCAGCAGCAGCAACAGGGGGTTCGCGGAGACCCAGTACTTC
TRBD1,-,12,TRBV28,TRBJ2-7,CASSRTGREQYF,TGTGCCAGCAGCCGGACAGGGCGGGAGCAGTACTTC
-,once,15,TRBV7-8,TRBJ1-1,CASSPRSPHTTEAFF,TGTGCCAGCAGCCCCAGATCCCCCCATACCACTGAAGCTTTCTTT
-,-,13,TRBV3-1/TRBV3-2,TRBJ1-2,CASSQPLNYGYTF,TGTGCCAGCAGCCAACCGCTAAACTATGGCTACACCTTC
TRBD1,-,15,TRBV15,TRBJ2-7,CATSRGAGGTYEQYF,TGTGCCACCAGCAGAGGAGCAGGGGGAACCTACGAGCAGTACTTC
TRBD1,-,12,TRBV7-8,TRBJ2-7,CASSPDRGEQYF,TGTGCCAGCAGCCCTGACAGGGGCGAGCAGTACTTC
-,-,14,TRBV27,TRBJ2-7,CASRPHRVTGEQYF,TGTGCCAGCAGACCACACAGGGTTACGGGCGAGCAGTACTTC
TRBD1,-,15,TRBV4-1,TRBJ1-2,CASSLGGQGGYGYTF,TGCGCCAGCAGCCTCGGAGGACAGGGCGGCTATGGCTACACCTTC
TRBD1,-,15,TRBV5-1,TRBJ1-1,CASSTLDRVGTEAFF,TGCGCCAGCAGCACACTGGACAGGGTGGGCACTGAAGCTTTCTTT